What follows describes a single T cell receptor (beta chain). The antigen it binds to is not known. Per-base quality was not reported, and no clone a single base away is much larger than it. The method was the immunoSEQ multiplex PCR assay. For the multiplex PCR, a mixture combining 60 forward primers for TCR Vbeta segments and 13 reverse primers for TCR Jbeta segments was used. The CDR3 region of rearranged TCR beta genes was amplified from genomic DNA with a multiplex PCR assay. Amplified TCR beta libraries were sequenced as 87-base-pair reads on the Illumina HiSeq System. As for the original processing: A later analysis counted about 80 million unique TCR beta chains across the roughly 700 repertoires, and roughly 9.9 million of these chains were shared by at least two donors. A nearest-neighbor algorithm error-corrected the raw reads and collapsed the reads into unique sequences, merging closely related sequences to remove PCR and sequencing errors. V, D and J gene segments were assigned by aligning CDR3 sequences to IMGT reference sequences. For a sequence to be retained, a match of at least six nucleotides was required to both a V gene segment and a J gene segment. A rearrangement was called productive if the CDR3 had no stop codons and remained in frame with V and J, and every other rearrangement was called non-productive. Following IMGT convention, CDR3 was defined as the stretch from the second conserved V-encoded cysteine up to the conserved J-encoded phenylalanine. The earlier analysis of a few hundred of the donors excluded sequences that lacked an unambiguous match to a single V gene segment. An earlier analysis of 587 of the donors classified V segments as functional when productive rearrangements were above 56.7% and as segregating when the standard deviation between donors was above 5%. A statistical classification framework was built to diagnose cytomegalovirus status from the catalog of TCR beta chain sequences. A later analysis assigned V and J genes by comparing TCR nucleotide sequences with IMGT/GENE-DB human TR gene sequences. In a later analysis, CDR3 sequences and most-parsimonious VDJ recombination scenarios were assigned using the TCRdist pipeline. In a later analysis, each TCR beta chain was defined by its CDR3 amino acid sequence together with its V-gene family, and reads without a unique V-gene family were excluded. As a way to deal with suspected cross-contamination and a sequencing artifact, a later analysis dropped hundreds of nucleotide sequences that were highly shared and had low generation probability. A later analysis calculated a clonal expansion index for each public chain from normalized within-repertoire ranks of inferred template counts. In a later analysis, generation probabilities were computed using a VDJ recombination model fitted to out-of-frame rearrangements, and the results were checked against IGoR. In a later analysis, hypergeometric tests were used to score TCR-TCR, TCR-HLA and TCR-CMV co-occurrence, with a repertoire-size bias correction applied to TCR pairs. To estimate false discovery rates, a later analysis permuted the HLA or CMV assignments 20 times. In a later analysis, co-occurring TCRs were grouped using DBSCAN, and TCRdist sequence similarity was added for clustering within HLA-allele-positive subsets. Repertoires with fewer than 30,000 or more than 120,000 public chains were left out of co-occurrence clustering, as were about 5 repertoires with anomalous nucleotide sharing. This is the immuneACCESS table as TCRdb keeps it, with only in-frame sequences that have V and J called. A part of the clones is gone; compared with another copy, unresolved V genes explain less than half, and the rest is unexplained. D and trimming were read from the DNA, whereas the V and J calls and clone size are those reported in that table. This sample lists some 130,000 clones; over 75% were detected once. The ten largest account for 4.5% to 5% of the sample.

This record belongs to a study of cytomegalovirus exposure and HLA in healthy donors (dated by TCRdb to the late 2010s). Study-level background: According to an earlier analysis of 587 of the donors, some 170 million T cells yielded some 120 million unique TCR beta sequences and approximately 300 Gb of sequence data. Approximately 300 gigabases of sequencing data and approximately 91 million unique TCR sequences made up an early release that covered some 640 HLA-typed donors. Of the roughly 400 genotyped donors, approximately 82% fell in the genetic ancestry cluster associated with self-reported Caucasian donors. The study aimed to test whether signatures of past pathogen exposure could be identified by cataloging public T cell receptors. Using immunosequencing, the study profiled T cell repertoires from 500 to 800 subjects and related those repertoires to cytomegalovirus serostatus. A separate validation cohort of more than 100 different subjects was used in addition to the roughly 700-subject first cohort. To predict cytomegalovirus infection status, the study combined high-throughput TCR immunosequencing, statistical association of individual TCRs with disease status, and machine learning. A later analysis re-analyzed previously published TCR beta repertoires from approximately 700 donors and added high-resolution HLA genotyping to study TCR occurrence patterns. The later analysis used no new phenotypic data to find candidate immune exposures, relying instead on TCR beta sequences and their occurrence across donors. An earlier analysis of a few hundred of the donors applied high-throughput TCR beta sequencing to assess whether each TCR beta V gene segment acted as functional or pseudogenic. Alongside the repertoire data, information on donor age, sex, ethnicity and CMV serostatus was compiled. A later genetic analysis took genome-wide SNP genotypes for 398 of the 666 donors and used that subset as a discovery cohort. All discovery cohort repertoires had been generated on a single sequencing platform. Class I and class II HLA loci were covered by the typing at four-digit resolution. The number of typed donors differed by locus: about 620-640 for A, B, C, DRB1 and DQB1; 522 for DQA1; roughly 600 for DPA1; and about 450 for DPB1. Several DR-DQ haplotypes were treated as single units for association and clustering because of strong linkage in the cohort. Across approximately 400 genotyped donors of the cohort, an average of approximately 240,000 unique TCR beta nucleotide sequences per donor were sequenced, and approximately 17% of those sequences were non-productive. Broad study findings and their caveats: In a later analysis, TCR association rates were found to vary across HLA loci, with the most associated TCRs seen for DRB1 alleles and the fewest for HLA-C alleles. The classifier was reported to diagnose cytomegalovirus status with high specificity and sensitivity in both the original cohort and the validation cohort. The study gave a list of under 200 TCR beta chains associated with cytomegalovirus. When HLA alleles, especially DR and DQ, strongly co-occurred, attributing TCR associations to individual alleles was difficult. At a false discovery rate of 0.05, a later analysis linked 16,951 TCR beta sequences to specific HLA alleles. The presence/absence analyses assumed that sequencing depth was roughly uniform across donors, and that assumption may not be true. Compared with the approximately 710-donor mean, donors in an Asian-associated ancestry cluster had fewer N-insertions in productive TCRs, according to a later genetic analysis. In a later analysis, several top co-occurrence clusters were reported to appear linked to parvovirus B19, influenza, CMV and Epstein-Barr virus. A cluster of highly shared sequence variants was judged likely to be a technical artifact of the sequencing pipeline. The authors suggested that the approach could potentially be extended to other disease states and immunological phenotypes. Across donors, most TCR sequences were observed very rarely, whereas some public TCRs were present in many individuals. Linkage disequilibrium might explain the correlated functional status among segregating V segments, but an unknown experimental factor could not be ruled out. A later analysis found that most CMV-associated TCR beta chains appeared HLA-restricted, with HLA associations seemingly driven largely by CMV exposure. HLA typing was unavailable for some donors at each locus, so association tests used only the typed subset. V-gene and J-gene trimming of TCR beta chains was associated with a missense DCLRE1C variant in a later genetic analysis, and the association was replicated in an independent cohort. In an earlier analysis of approximately 590 of the donors, most TCR beta V segments appeared in productive rearrangements about 87% or about 30% of the time, broadly matching IMGT annotations. A further reported finding was that TCR beta sequences accurately predicted the HLA-A and HLA-B alleles for most subjects in the first cohort. In a later analysis, HLA-associated TCR beta chains were found to be more clonally expanded and to have lower generation probabilities than equally common non-associated chains. Because the 87-base-pair reads could not distinguish some IMGT-functional V segments, including TRBV6-2 and TRBV6-3, those segments were excluded. The earlier analysis of approximately 560 of the donors excluded seventeen rarely observed V segments, including chromosome 9 orphons, because counts were too low. For the cohort, immune exposure information was limited to CMV serostatus. In vitro tests confirmed that a few of the cytomegalovirus-associated TCR beta chains recognize cytomegalovirus antigens. Only TCR beta chains were sequenced in this cohort, and the absence of alpha or paired-chain data limited detectable features.

The cohort was made up of around 720 healthy bone marrow donors. At the time of sampling, every cohort member was nominally healthy, though immune exposures that went unrecorded were likely present. CMV serostatus was positive for 289 and negative for about 50% of the roughly 700 cohort members, and was not recorded for this donor. Every donor gave a peripheral blood sample, and the peripheral blood mononuclear cells from that sample were used for TCR beta sequencing. Genomic DNA extraction from the blood cell samples was performed with the Qiagen DNeasy Blood Extraction Kit. From the germline V gene, CDR1 is MNHNS and CDR2 is SASEGT. The cysteine opens and the phenylalanine closes a CDR3 of 10 amino acids. Of the read, only the CDR3 DNA is kept; its 30 bases are in frame from base 1. V and J are truncated by 6 bases and 9 bases respectively, leaving an intervening sequence of 6 bases.

The TCR sequence derives from a man aged 25 to 45 in good health. Sequenced: PBMCs. The rearrangement joined TRBV6-1 to TRBJ1-5; the D gene is not confidently resolved. The bases read TGTGCCAGCAGGGGCCCGCCCCAGCATTTT. Protein translation: CASRGPPQHF.